This TCR beta chain derives from a study of blood T cell repertoires in COVID-19 (dated by TCRdb to the early 2020s). With regard to the full study: The collaborator samples originated in the United States, Italy and Spain and spanned the acute and convalescent phases of COVID-19. Where HLA class I and class II types were available, the types were taken from metadata supplied by the sample provider, not from assay-based typing. Samples came from the ongoing ImmuneRACE study (first 160 participants) plus 1,254 subjects from 6 global collaborators. A de-identified subject ID, COVID-19 status, age in years and sex were almost always included in the sample metadata. The prospective study material was composed of cDNA or gDNA derived from T cells, B-cell-depleted T cells, or PBMCs. Deeply sampled blood TCRbeta repertoires from subjects exposed to, actively infected with, or recovered from COVID-19 were included in the dataset. The repertoires were made available in a free public database intended to serve as a resource for research on the immune response to SARS-CoV-2. General conclusions and limits of the study: The amount of clinical and demographic metadata varied by source and participant and was provided uncurated.

The immunoSEQ Assay, a bias-controlled multiplex PCR, was used to amplify TCRbeta CDR3 regions from genomic DNA. As for how the authors treated the data: Nucleated cell counts per sample were estimated from amplification of reference gene primers within the assay. To quantify the absolute abundance of each unique TCRbeta CDR3 rearrangement, sequence reads were collapsed and filtered. For each sample, productive Simpson clonality was calculated as the square root of Simpson's diversity index over productive rearrangements. TCRdb re-hosts the immuneACCESS table, in-frame sequences only. Its copies lack some clones; in the studies checked, an unresolved V gene accounts for under half of them, and the cause for the rest is not known. That table gives V, J and clone size, and the DNA gave D and trimming. Counted in this sample were about 130,000 clones; less than 90% of them appeared once. The ten top clones hold around an eighth of the sample.

Trimming takes 5 bases from V and 3 bases from J, and the germline ends sit 11 bases apart. Looking up the germline V gene (reference sequence) yields CDR1 LGHDT and CDR2 YNNKEL. Spanning cysteine to phenylalanine, the CDR3 consists of 14 amino acids. Left in the record is the CDR3 DNA by itself, 42 bases read in frame from the first base. Another Seattle source contributed samples from volunteer blood donors who had recovered from COVID-19. The collaborating institutions used their own protocols to collect whole blood in K2EDTA tubes. For TCRbeta analysis, collaborators shipped samples as frozen whole blood, isolated PBMCs, or DNA extracted from either of those sample types. Concerning this clone itself: Its antigen remains unidentified. No clone much larger than this one lies a single base away; base qualities are absent.

The chain is encoded by TRBV3-1 (or the pseudogene TRBV3-2) joined to TRBJ1-5; the D gene is perhaps TRBD1, from 5 matching bases. The source material was peripheral blood. This TCR derives from a woman in her 30s who had recovered from COVID-19. This receptor has the CDR3 CASSTRDFNQPQHF. In nucleotides, the sequence is TGTGCCAGCAGCACCCGGGACTTCAATCAGCCCCAGCATTTT.